Below are 8 T cell receptor beta chains sequenced from a single sample in a study of T cells expressing NK-cell markers. TCRdb reprocessed the 5' RACE reads, keeping one entry per CDR3 protein, no DNA. The listing contains about 450,000 distinct CDR3 sequences. The specimen sequenced was blood T cells: a sorted CD56 or NKG2C T cell subset, CD4+ or CD8+ T cells, or bulk PBMC T cells (not recorded which). The receptors stem from a woman between 18 and 70 years old in good health.

This chain joins TRBV9 and TRBJ1-5; checking the TCRdb D call of TRBD1 is not possible without DNA. The CDR3 consists of 15 residues. Per the germline V gene, CDR1 is SGDLS and CDR2 is YYNGEE. Here the CDR3 reads CASSVGVLGDQPQHF.

The chain uses TRBV28 and TRBJ2-5. The V gene's germline CDR1 is MDHEN and CDR2 SYDVKM. The CDR3 has 16 amino acids. Here the CDR3 reads CASSLGRNPWVETQYF. Supplemented by reference TRBV28 and TRBJ2-5, the full variable domain reads DVKVTQSSRYLVKRTGEKVFLECVQDMDHENMFWYRQDPGLGLRLIYFSYDVKMKEKGDIPEGYSVSREKKERFSLILESASTNQTSMYLCASSLGRNPWVETQYFGPGTRLLVL.

The gene calls are TRBV7-3 and TRBJ2-3. The CDR3 consists of 13 residues. Germline V gene data show CDR1 as SGHTA and CDR2 as FQGTGA. The CDR3: CASSLANTDTQYF.

The chain links TRBV6-2 or TRBV6-3 to TRBJ2-1; TCRdb indicates TRBD2, and absent DNA this call remains unverified. Germline V lookup: CDR1 MNHEY, CDR2 SVGEGT. The CDR3 has 15 amino acids. CDR3: CASTQPSSGSNEQFF.

This chain links TRBV9 with TRBJ2-5; TCRdb calls TRBD1, which cannot be checked without DNA. The CDR3 covers 16 residues. The V gene's germline CDR1 is SGDLS and CDR2 YYNGEE. CDR3 protein: CASSEGPAGDQETQYF.

The chain couples TRBV20-1 to TRBJ2-4; TCRdb calls TRBD2, which cannot be checked without DNA. Germline V lookup: CDR1 DFQATT, CDR2 SNEGSKA (reference sequence). The CDR3 loop spans 15 amino acids. CDR3 residues: CSAALAVLAKNIQYF.

The genes are TRBV30 and TRBJ1-2. There are 13 residues in the CDR3. In germline, CDR1 is GTSNPN, CDR2 SVGIG (reference sequence). CDR3 residues: CAWSVVMPYGYTF.

J is TRBJ1-1 and V is TRBV7-8. The CDR3 totals 11 residues. CDR1 and CDR2 (germline): SGHVS, FQNEAQ. CDR3 sequence: CAIVTNTEAFF.